The next 18 T cell receptor beta chains were all read from a single sample in a study of T cell repertoires in cytomegalovirus infection. These receptors lack a known antigen. TCRdb fed the reads into MiXCR, producing one record per CDR3 protein. The sample records about half a million distinct CDR3 sequences, more than 40% being singletons. The sample here was cultured PBMCs, taken from culture after CMV antigen stimulation. The receptors were gathered from a human donor in good health (CMV status not recorded). Some clones in this sample may be carry-over from other donors' samples.

This chain uses TRBV19 with TRBJ1-5; the match to TRBD1 covers 11 bases. The trim removed 5 bases at V and 0 bases at J, leaving 6 bases unmatched. CDR1 and CDR2 (germline): LNHDA, SQIVND (reference sequence). The CDR3 totals 17 residues. Here the CDR3 reads CASSGQGAGYSNQPQHF. CDR3 nucleotides: TGTGCCAGTAGTGGACAGGGGGCTGGTTATAGCAATCAGCCCCAGCATTTT.

This chain uses TRBV6-5 with TRBJ2-3, with a tentative D call TRBD2 (5 bases). Germline values: CDR1 MNHEY, CDR2 SVGAGI. CDR3 length: 14 amino acids. V was cut by 2 bases and J by 4 bases, with 10 bases left in between. The CDR3 loop is CASSYAGFADTQYF. Written as DNA, the CDR3 is TGTGCCAGCAGTTACGCGGGTTTCGCAGATACGCAGTATTTT.

This clonotype came up a few times. The chain couples TRBV20-1 to TRBJ1-4, with a tentative D call TRBD1 (5 bases). Trimming removed 0 bases at V and 6 bases at J, with 11 bases between. Per germline, CDR1 DFQATT and CDR2 SNEGSKA (reference sequence). CDR3 size: 14 residues. The CDR3 bases are TGCAGTGCTAGAGAAATCGGAGGGGATGAAAAACTGTTTTTT. This encodes CSAREIGGDEKLFF.

The chain is built from TRBV7-6 and TRBJ2-4, with D maybe TRBD1 (6 bases). V lost 5 bases and J 5 bases, leaving 22 bases between the germline ends. The CDR3 covers 17 residues. The V gene's germline CDR1 is SGHVS and CDR2 FNYEAQ. CDR3 residues: CASSPIPLGSGENIQYF. The DNA for the CDR3 is TGTGCCAGCAGCCCCATCCCTCTCGGCTCAGGGGAAAACATTCAGTACTTC.

The chain recombines TRBV20-1 with TRBJ2-5; 8 nucleotides line up with TRBD1. Trimming removed 3 bases from V and 5 bases from J; junction bases left unmatched: 8. CDR3 length: 14 residues. CDR1 DFQATT and CDR2 SNEGSKA come from the germline V gene (reference sequence). The CDR3 DNA reads as TGCAGTGCTAGCGGTCAGGGGGCGTGGGAGACCCAGTACTTC. It codes for CSASGQGAWETQYF.

This clonotype was seen a few times. The J gene is TRBJ1-6, the V gene TRBV7-2; D remains ambiguous. The CDR3 is 13 amino acids. Germline CDR1 reads SGHTA; CDR2 reads FQGNSA. V was clipped by 2 bases and J by 7 bases, with 6 bases between them. CDR3 coding DNA: TGTGCCAGCAGCTTAAAATCAAATTCACCCCTCCACTTT. Encoded protein: CASSLKSNSPLHF.

This clonotype was recorded at least ten times. The chain couples TRBV7-2 to TRBJ2-7; no definite D call. Trimming removed 2 bases from V and 2 bases from J, with 10 bases in between. CDR1 is SGHTA and CDR2 is FQGNSA in the germline V gene. The CDR3 consists of 14 residues. The CDR3 reads CASSLFSLAYEQYF. Here the CDR3 DNA reads TGTGCCAGCAGCTTATTCAGCCTCGCCTACGAGCAGTACTTC.

For this clonotype: A much larger clone differs from this one at a single base, so this may be a read error. The chain employs TRBV7-4 and TRBJ1-2, with TRBD1 as a possible D gene (6 bases). Germline lookup yields CDR1 SGHVT and CDR2 SQSDAQ. Trimming cost V 2 bases and J 5 bases, with 12 bases left between them. This CDR3 has 14 amino acids. The CDR3 DNA reads as TGTGCCAGCAGCTTACATGGCAGGGGATATGGCTACACCTTC. Translated, it gives CASSLHGRGYGYTF. Drawing the rest from reference TRBV7-4 and TRBJ1-2, the complete variable domain is GAGVSQSPRYKVAKRGRDVALRCDSISGHVTLYWYRQTLGQGSEVLTYSQSDAQRDKSGRPSGRFSAERPERSVSTLKIQRTEQGDSAVYLCASSLHGRGYGYTFGSGTRLTVV.

This clonotype came up a few times. Written as DNA, the CDR3 is TGTGCCAGCAGCTTCGGTGTTGACTCCTACAATGAGCAGTTCTTC. This translates into CASSFGVDSYNEQFF. This chain links TRBV11-2 with TRBJ2-1; D call uncertain. V lost 3 bases to trimming and J lost 0 bases, with 9 bases between them. In germline, CDR1 is SGHAT, CDR2 FQNNGV. This CDR3 contains 15 residues.

This rearrangement joins TRBV7-2 to TRBJ1-3; D uncertain. CDR1 and CDR2 (germline): SGHTA, FQGNSA. The CDR3 consists of 16 residues. V was pared by 5 bases and J by 0 bases, with 14 bases between. This CDR3 reads CASSPGPHRSGNTIYF. The DNA for the CDR3 is TGTGCCAGCAGCCCCGGGCCCCACCGCTCTGGAAACACCATATATTTT.

The CDR3 DNA reads TGTGCCAGCAGTTTCGGGACAGGGTACTACGAGCAGTACTTC. It specifies CASSFGTGYYEQYF. The gene calls are TRBV12-3 or TRBV12-4 and TRBJ2-7, with 9 bases identical to TRBD1. The length of the CDR3 is 14 residues. V trimming: 3 bases; J trimming: 3 bases; junction bases outside the gene matches: 3.

The CDR3: CASSAVPSGRGNEQFF. In DNA, the CDR3 is TGTGCCAGCAGCGCTGTCCCTAGCGGGAGGGGAAATGAGCAGTTCTTC. The rearrangement joins TRBV3-1 to TRBJ2-1, with TRBD2 identical over 12 bases. Germline V lookup: CDR1 LGHDT, CDR2 YNNKEL (reference sequence). The CDR3 has 16 residues. Trimming removed 5 bases from V and 7 bases from J; junction bases left unmatched: 9.

The genes are TRBV6-2 or TRBV6-3 and TRBJ1-1; D unclear. Germline V gene lookup returns CDR1 MNHEY and CDR2 SVGEGT. V lost 5 bases to trimming and J lost 11 bases, with 15 bases between them. This CDR3 contains 12 residues. In DNA form, the CDR3 reads TGTGCCAGCAGTCCCCCTGGGCAGGTGGCTTTCTTT. It translates to CASSPPGQVAFF.

The CDR3 DNA reads as TGTGCCAGTAGGAGGAGAGCGGGGGCAGGAACGAACACCGGGGAGCTGTTTTTT. It codes for CASRRRAGAGTNTGELFF. This rearrangement joins TRBV19 to TRBJ2-2, with 8 nucleotides matching TRBD2. Germline V gives CDR1 LNHDA, CDR2 SQIVND (reference sequence). V lost 6 bases and J lost 0; bases outside the gene matches: 12. The CDR3 totals 18 residues.

The V and J genes are TRBV2 and TRBJ2-7, with a weak D call TRBD1 (6 bases). The germline V gene encodes CDR1 SNHLY and CDR2 FYNNEI. Deletions cut 6 bases from V and 6 bases from J, with 12 bases between. This CDR3 has 12 amino acids. For the CDR3, the DNA is TGTGCCAGCAGGCGTATAGGGGGCGAGCAGTACTTC. Protein: CASRRIGGEQYF.

This rearrangement joins TRBV7-6 to TRBJ2-1, with a weak D call TRBD2 (6 bases). The CDR3 runs 13 residues. V was clipped by 4 bases and J by 5 bases, with 9 bases between them. CDR1 and CDR2 from the germline V gene are SGHVS and FNYEAQ. The DNA of the CDR3 is TGTGCCAGCAGCTCGGGACTTCACAATGAGCAGTTCTTC. Amino acid sequence: CASSSGLHNEQFF.

V usage is TRBV18 and J usage is TRBJ2-5; 12 nucleotides match TRBD2. Unmatched junction bases numbered 16, after V lost 1 base and J lost 4 bases. Germline lookup yields CDR1 KGHSH and CDR2 LQKENI. The CDR3 runs 20 residues. Here the CDR3 reads CASSPQLAGGPRKLGETQYF. CDR3 coding DNA: TGTGCCAGCTCACCACAGCTAGCGGGAGGGCCGAGGAAGTTGGGAGAGACCCAGTACTTC.

The chain employs TRBV10-1 and TRBJ2-3; 15 bases line up with TRBD2. This CDR3 comprises 17 residues. The V gene end was trimmed by 4 bases and the J gene end by 2 bases; junction bases not matched to a gene: 4. CDR1 and CDR2 from the germline V gene are WNHNN and SYGVQD (reference sequence). The CDR3 region has the DNA TGCGCCAGCAGTGCCGGGACTAGCGGGAGGCTCACAGATACGCAGTATTTT. This gives the protein CASSAGTSGRLTDTQYF.